This T cell receptor beta chain was sequenced during a study of beta chain features in type 1 diabetes. Per the germline V gene, CDR1 is MGHDK and CDR2 is SYGVNS. The CDR3 is 15 residues long. V gave up 1 base and J gave up 0 bases, with 9 bases separating them. The isolated RNA, all of it, was reverse transcribed, so expressed TCRB transcripts were what got sequenced. Some clones are missing from TCRdb's copy, which holds only in-frame ones; the method was immunoSEQ multiplex PCR. This sample has some 200,000 clones, with approximately 16% found just once. Only one count was recorded for this clone. Its antigen is as yet unknown. Study-level points and caveats: PCR, the amplification step, might favor shorter templates, equally in patients and controls. Shortening that was moderate but significant affected the TCRB CDR3s of Type 1 diabetes patients in all four CD4+ subsets.

Post-sort purity exceeded 95% for all sorted populations. This chain connects TRBV25-1 to TRBJ1-1; D is ambiguous. The sequencing sample was made of naive CD4+ T cells from blood. The clonotype was recovered from a man aged 25 to 45 with type 1 diabetes. The CDR3 sequence: CASSESSRVNTEAFF. The DNA of the CDR3 is TGTGCCAGCAGTGAATCGTCCCGGGTGAACACTGAAGCTTTCTTT.